These T cell receptor beta chains were read from a single sample in a study of graft-versus-host responses after intestinal transplantation. Produced via immunoSEQ multiplex PCR; TCRdb's table is partial and in-frame only. This repertoire shows about 21,000 clones, roughly 41% found once; its top ten account for over 1.5%. Sequencing used alloreactive CD8+ T cells from a mixed lymphocyte reaction culture, obtained before intestinal transplant. These receptors all come from a human patient who received an intestinal transplant. CDR3s include the opening cysteine and the closing phenylalanine or tryptophan. The order of the fields is V gene, clone size, D gene, J gene, CDR3 DNA, CDR3 protein. The D gene is left open where the match is weak. Size values are once, few and many counts, or a class for expanded clones, and some rows have none.

V gene: TRBV6-5; clone size: NA; D gene: TRBD1; J gene: TRBJ2-1; CDR3 DNA: TGTGCCAGCAGTTACAGGGGGCTGACCTACAATGAGCAGTTCTTC; CDR3 protein: CASSYRGLTYNEQFF
V gene: TRBV27; clone size: NA; D gene: NA; J gene: TRBJ2-5; CDR3 DNA: TGTGCCAGCAGTTTCCAAGGAGGGGCCTGGCCAGGGGACGAGCCCCCACAAGAGACCCAGTACTTC; CDR3 protein: CASSFQGGAWPGDEPPQETQYF
V gene: TRBV7-6; clone size: few; D gene: TRBD2; J gene: TRBJ2-1; CDR3 DNA: TGTGCCAGCAGCCCGACTAGCGGAGATTACAATGAGCAGTTCTTC; CDR3 protein: CASSPTSGDYNEQFF
V gene: TRBV25-1; clone size: NA; D gene: NA; J gene: TRBJ2-1; CDR3 DNA: TGTGCCAGCAGTTTACTAGTGAGAAATGAGCAGTTCTTC; CDR3 protein: CASSLLVRNEQFF
V gene: TRBV27; clone size: NA; D gene: TRBD1; J gene: TRBJ1-2; CDR3 DNA: TGTGCCAGCAGTCCCCCCCGGACAGGAAAACCTAACTATGGCTACACCTTC; CDR3 protein: CASSPPRTGKPNYGYTF
V gene: TRBV28; clone size: NA; D gene: NA; J gene: TRBJ2-7; CDR3 DNA: TGTGCCAGCAGATTGCTCCGCGAGCAGTACTTC; CDR3 protein: CASRLLREQYF
V gene: TRBV28; clone size: NA; D gene: NA; J gene: TRBJ1-3; CDR3 DNA: TGTGCCAGCAGTACTAGAGGAAACACCATATATTTT; CDR3 protein: CASSTRGNTIYF
V gene: TRBV28; clone size: once; D gene: NA; J gene: TRBJ2-7; CDR3 DNA: TGTGCCAGCAGGGAGAGTTCCTACGAGCAGTACTTC; CDR3 protein: CASRESSYEQYF
V gene: TRBV18; clone size: NA; D gene: NA; J gene: TRBJ2-3; CDR3 DNA: TGTGCCAGCTCACCACCGACAGATACGCAGTATTTT; CDR3 protein: CASSPPTDTQYF
V gene: TRBV5-1; clone size: NA; D gene: TRBD1; J gene: TRBJ2-3; CDR3 DNA: TGCGCCAGCAGCTCCGGGACAGGGGACCCCCTAGATACGCAGTATTTT; CDR3 protein: CASSSGTGDPLDTQYF
V gene: TRBV28; clone size: NA; D gene: NA; J gene: TRBJ2-7; CDR3 DNA: TGTGCCAGCAGTATTCGGGGACGGCGAGTCTACGAGCAGTACTTC; CDR3 protein: CASSIRGRRVYEQYF
V gene: TRBV5-1; clone size: NA; D gene: TRBD1; J gene: TRBJ2-5; CDR3 DNA: TGCGCCAGCAGCCTCGGACAGGGGAGGCAAGAGACCCAGTACTTC; CDR3 protein: CASSLGQGRQETQYF
V gene: TRBV13; clone size: NA; D gene: NA; J gene: TRBJ1-2; CDR3 DNA: TGTGCCAGCAGCCGCGGGACAAGTAACTATGGCTACACCTTC; CDR3 protein: CASSRGTSNYGYTF
V gene: TRBV4-2; clone size: NA; D gene: TRBD2; J gene: TRBJ2-4; CDR3 DNA: TGTGCCAGCAGCCAAGGGGGTCTAGCGGGAGGGGTCAAAAACATTCAGTACTTC; CDR3 protein: CASSQGGLAGGVKNIQYF
V gene: TRBV18; clone size: few; D gene: NA; J gene: TRBJ2-7; CDR3 DNA: TGTGCCAGCTCACCCATCTACAGGGATACCTCCTACGAGCAGTACTTC; CDR3 protein: CASSPIYRDTSYEQYF
V gene: TRBV2; clone size: few; D gene: NA; J gene: TRBJ2-7; CDR3 DNA: TGTGCCAGCAGGGAGGGGTTTGTCAACGAGCAGTACTTC; CDR3 protein: CASREGFVNEQYF
V gene: TRBV5-1; clone size: NA; D gene: NA; J gene: TRBJ1-1; CDR3 DNA: TGCGCCAGCAGCTTGGAGCTCGTAGTGGGGACTGAAGCTTTCTTT; CDR3 protein: CASSLELVVGTEAFF
V gene: TRBV27; clone size: NA; D gene: NA; J gene: TRBJ1-1; CDR3 DNA: TGTGCCAGCAGTTTTCAGGGCATGTCTGAAGCTTTCTTT; CDR3 protein: CASSFQGMSEAFF
V gene: TRBV9; clone size: NA; D gene: NA; J gene: TRBJ1-4; CDR3 DNA: TGTGCCAGCAGCGTGGGGGGCAGTAATGAAAAACTGTTTTTT; CDR3 protein: CASSVGGSNEKLFF
V gene: TRBV2; clone size: NA; D gene: NA; J gene: TRBJ1-5; CDR3 DNA: TGTGCCAGCAGCGTGGACAGCAATCAGCCCCAGCATTTT; CDR3 protein: CASSVDSNQPQHF
V gene: TRBV7-9; clone size: NA; D gene: TRBD1; J gene: TRBJ1-5; CDR3 DNA: TGTGCCAGCAGCACCGGGACAGTCAACAATCAGCCCCAGCATTTT; CDR3 protein: CASSTGTVNNQPQHF
V gene: TRBV14; clone size: NA; D gene: TRBD2; J gene: TRBJ2-7; CDR3 DNA: TGTGCCAGCAGCCAAGATTTTGGCCTAGCGGGCTTCTACGAGCAGTACTTC; CDR3 protein: CASSQDFGLAGFYEQYF
V gene: TRBV2; clone size: few; D gene: NA; J gene: TRBJ2-1; CDR3 DNA: TGTGCCAGCAGTGAAGTATCAGGGCTCACCTACAATGAGCAGTTCTTC; CDR3 protein: CASSEVSGLTYNEQFF
V gene: TRBV7-3; clone size: medium-sized; D gene: NA; J gene: TRBJ2-7; CDR3 DNA: TGTGCCAGCAGCTTAACGTTGGCCCCCTACGAGCAGTACTTC; CDR3 protein: CASSLTLAPYEQYF
V gene: TRBV7-9; clone size: NA; D gene: TRBD1; J gene: TRBJ1-5; CDR3 DNA: TGTGCCAGCAGCTTAGGTGACAGGGCGGCCCAGCATTTT; CDR3 protein: CASSLGDRAAQHF
V gene: TRBV15; clone size: NA; D gene: TRBD1; J gene: TRBJ2-3; CDR3 DNA: TGTGCCACCGGTCGGGGGACAGGGGATAGAGATACGCAGTATTTT; CDR3 protein: CATGRGTGDRDTQYF
V gene: TRBV10-3; clone size: NA; D gene: NA; J gene: TRBJ2-4; CDR3 DNA: TGTGCCATCAGTGAGTCCCTGTCCGGGGCCGACGCCAAAAACATTCAGTACTTC; CDR3 protein: CAISESLSGADAKNIQYF
V gene: TRBV18; clone size: NA; D gene: NA; J gene: TRBJ1-2; CDR3 DNA: TGTGCCAGCTCACCAGAGGCCTATGGCTACACCTTC; CDR3 protein: CASSPEAYGYTF
V gene: TRBV9; clone size: few; D gene: NA; J gene: TRBJ1-2; CDR3 DNA: TGTGCCAGCAGCGTAGAAGCCCTCGGTAGAATTTTCTTC; CDR3 protein: CASSVEALGRIFF
V gene: TRBV6-1; clone size: NA; D gene: TRBD2; J gene: TRBJ2-1; CDR3 DNA: TGTGCCAGCAGTGGCTCTCTAGCGGGAGGCTACAATGAGCAGTTCTTC; CDR3 protein: CASSGSLAGGYNEQFF
V gene: TRBV9; clone size: NA; D gene: NA; J gene: TRBJ2-3; CDR3 DNA: TGTGCCAGCAGCGTAGGCCAGGGGACAGATACGCAGTATTTT; CDR3 protein: CASSVGQGTDTQYF
V gene: TRBV4-1; clone size: few; D gene: NA; J gene: TRBJ2-7; CDR3 DNA: TGCGCCAGCAGCCACGAACCAGGGACCTACGAGCAGTACTTC; CDR3 protein: CASSHEPGTYEQYF
V gene: TRBV13; clone size: NA; D gene: NA; J gene: TRBJ1-5; CDR3 DNA: TGTGCCAGCAGTGAATCGGCCGGTTATCAGCCCCAGCATTTT; CDR3 protein: CASSESAGYQPQHF
V gene: TRBV18; clone size: NA; D gene: TRBD2; J gene: TRBJ2-3; CDR3 DNA: TGTGCCAGCTCACGGACTAGCGGCACAGATACGCAGTATTTT; CDR3 protein: CASSRTSGTDTQYF
V gene: TRBV2; clone size: few; D gene: NA; J gene: TRBJ2-1; CDR3 DNA: TGTGCCAGCAGTGCCCTTAGCCATGAGCAGTTCTTC; CDR3 protein: CASSALSHEQFF
V gene: TRBV2; clone size: NA; D gene: NA; J gene: TRBJ2-2; CDR3 DNA: TGTGCCAGCAGCTTCGAAGCGGCAGCCGGGGAGCTGTTTTTT; CDR3 protein: CASSFEAAAGELFF
V gene: TRBV7-9; clone size: NA; D gene: NA; J gene: TRBJ1-2; CDR3 DNA: TGTGCCAGCAGCTTAGAGGTGGCAGGGCCCCATGGGGGCTACACCTTC; CDR3 protein: CASSLEVAGPHGGYTF
V gene: TRBV5-4; clone size: few; D gene: NA; J gene: TRBJ1-1; CDR3 DNA: TGTGCCAGCAGCTTGGAAGGGCTCGCTGAAGCTTTCTTT; CDR3 protein: CASSLEGLAEAFF
V gene: TRBV19; clone size: NA; D gene: NA; J gene: TRBJ2-7; CDR3 DNA: TGTGCCAGTAGTATTCTAGCAGGAGGCTACGAGCAGTACTTC; CDR3 protein: CASSILAGGYEQYF